This T cell receptor beta chain originates from a study of CD8+CD57+ T cells in acquired aplastic anemia. Study conclusions and caveats: Patients and controls shared twenty-nine CD8+ CDR3 sequences, highly expressed in patients. Researchers reported that CD8+ Simpson's diversity was not significantly different in patients versus controls.

Before being chosen for sequencing, patients had shown CD8+CD57+ cell expansion by flow cytometry. Each patient gave a blood sample that was collected before any therapy had been received. This CDR3 spans 14 amino acids. V gave up 10 bases and J gave up 2 bases, with 15 bases separating them. CDR1 is LNHDA and CDR2 is SQIVND in the germline V gene (reference sequence). On this clonotype: What it recognizes is unknown.

The TCR beta profiling, which covered VDJ combination and CDR3 sequence, was carried out using genomic DNA as the template. From the reads, TCRdb called clonotypes with MiXCR, one entry per CDR3 protein. Of about 190,000 distinct CDR3 sequences listed, roughly half were seen once; the top ten hold 8% to 10%. The sequence was obtained from a human donor with aplastic anemia. The sample was sorted CD4+, CD8+, or CD8+CD57+ T cells (not recorded which) from PBMCs. The chain recombines TRBV19 with TRBJ1-3, with a possible D match to TRBD1 (6 bases). The CDR3 DNA reads TGTGCCACCTCCCTTCCAGGGGCTGGAAACACCATATATTTT. It codes for CATSLPGAGNTIYF.